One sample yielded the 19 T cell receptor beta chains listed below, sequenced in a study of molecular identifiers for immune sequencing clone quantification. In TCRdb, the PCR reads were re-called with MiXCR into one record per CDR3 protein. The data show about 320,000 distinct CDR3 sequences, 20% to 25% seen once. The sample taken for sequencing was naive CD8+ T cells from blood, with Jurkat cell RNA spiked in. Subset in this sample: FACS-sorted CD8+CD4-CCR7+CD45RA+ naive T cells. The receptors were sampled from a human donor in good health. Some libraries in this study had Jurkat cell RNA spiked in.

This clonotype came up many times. CDR3 region: CSVRVSYEQYF. The CDR3 DNA reads TGCAGCGTGAGGGTATCCTACGAGCAGTACTTC. This chain links TRBV29-1 with TRBJ2-7; TRBD2 might be the D (5 bases). The CDR3 contains 11 residues. V was trimmed by 6 bases and J by 1 base, leaving 7 bases between them. Germline CDR1 is SQVTM and CDR2 is ANQGSEA.

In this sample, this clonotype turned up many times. The CDR3 is CASSLVGVAGNTEAFF. As DNA, the CDR3 is TGTGCCAGCAGCTTAGTGGGGGTTGCGGGGAACACTGAAGCTTTCTTT. The rearrangement joins TRBV13 to TRBJ1-1; possible D gene TRBD1, 5 bases. CDR1 PRHDT and CDR2 FYEKMQ come from the germline V gene (reference sequence). This CDR3 is 16 amino acids long. V lost 1 base and J 1 base, leaving 13 bases between the germline ends. Supplemented by reference TRBV13 and TRBJ1-1, the full variable domain reads AAGVIQSPRHLIKEKRETATLKCYPIPRHDTVYWYQQGPGQDPQFLISFYEKMQSDKGSIPDRFSAQQFSDYHSELNMSSLELGDSALYFCASSLVGVAGNTEAFFGQGTRLTVV.

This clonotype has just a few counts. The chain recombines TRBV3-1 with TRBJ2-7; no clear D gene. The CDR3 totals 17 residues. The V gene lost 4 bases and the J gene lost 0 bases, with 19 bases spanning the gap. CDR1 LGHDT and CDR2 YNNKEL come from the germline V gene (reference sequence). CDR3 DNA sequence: TGTGCCAGCAGCCCCTACTCTCCGATAGAAAGCTCCTACGAGCAGTACTTC. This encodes CASSPYSPIESSYEQYF.

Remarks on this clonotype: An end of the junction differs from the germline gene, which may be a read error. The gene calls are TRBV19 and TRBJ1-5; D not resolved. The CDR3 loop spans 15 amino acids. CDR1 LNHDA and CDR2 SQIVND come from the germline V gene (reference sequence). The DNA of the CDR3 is TGTGCCAGTAGTATAGTGGGTTATAGCAATCAGCCCCGGCATTTT. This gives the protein CASSIVGYSNQPRHF.

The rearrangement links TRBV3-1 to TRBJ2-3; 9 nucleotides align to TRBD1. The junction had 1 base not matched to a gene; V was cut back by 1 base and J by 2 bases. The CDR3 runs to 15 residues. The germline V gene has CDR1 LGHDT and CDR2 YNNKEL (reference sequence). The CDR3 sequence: CASSQGTGVTDTQYF. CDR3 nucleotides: TGTGCCAGCAGCCAAGGGACAGGGGTCACAGATACGCAGTATTTT.

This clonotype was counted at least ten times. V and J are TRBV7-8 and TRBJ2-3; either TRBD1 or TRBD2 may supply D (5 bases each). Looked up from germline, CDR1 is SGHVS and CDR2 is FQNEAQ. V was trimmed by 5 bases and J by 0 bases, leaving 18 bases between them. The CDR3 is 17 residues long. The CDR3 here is CASSLRDGQTSTDTQYF. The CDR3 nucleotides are TGTGCCAGCAGCCTCCGGGACGGCCAAACTAGCACAGATACGCAGTATTTT. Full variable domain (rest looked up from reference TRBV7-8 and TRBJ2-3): GAGVSQSPRYKVAKRGQDVALRCDPISGHVSLFWYQQALGQGPEFLTYFQNEAQLDKSGLPSDRFFAERPEGSVSTLKIQRTQQEDSAVYLCASSLRDGQTSTDTQYFGPGTRLTVL.

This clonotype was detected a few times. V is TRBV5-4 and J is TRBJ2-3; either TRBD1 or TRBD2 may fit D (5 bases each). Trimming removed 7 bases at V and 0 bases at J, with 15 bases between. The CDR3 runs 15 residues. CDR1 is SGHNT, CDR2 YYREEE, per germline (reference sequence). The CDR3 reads CASESWGSSTDTQYF. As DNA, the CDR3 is TGTGCCAGCGAGTCGTGGGGGTCAAGCACAGATACGCAGTATTTT. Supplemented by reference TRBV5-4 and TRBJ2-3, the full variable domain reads ETGVTQSPTHLIKTRGQQVTLRCSSQSGHNTVSWYQQALGQGPQFIFQYYREEENGRGNFPPRFSGLQFPNYSSELNVNALELDDSALYLCASESWGSSTDTQYFGPGTRLTVL.

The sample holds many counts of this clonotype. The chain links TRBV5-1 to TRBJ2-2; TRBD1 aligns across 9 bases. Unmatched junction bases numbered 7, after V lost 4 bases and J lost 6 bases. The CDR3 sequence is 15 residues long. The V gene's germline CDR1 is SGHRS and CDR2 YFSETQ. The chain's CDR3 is CASSHRDRDPGELFF. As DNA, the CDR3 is TGCGCCAGCAGCCACCGGGACAGGGATCCCGGGGAGCTGTTTTTT.

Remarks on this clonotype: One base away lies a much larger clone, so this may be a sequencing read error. DNA for the CDR3: TGTGCCAGCAAACACAGGGATTACACAGATACGCGGTATTTT. This encodes CASKHRDYTDTRYF. V usage is TRBV5-6 and J usage is TRBJ2-3; D might be TRBD1 (6 bases). This CDR3 comprises 14 residues. Germline lookup yields CDR1 SGHDT and CDR2 YYEEEE.

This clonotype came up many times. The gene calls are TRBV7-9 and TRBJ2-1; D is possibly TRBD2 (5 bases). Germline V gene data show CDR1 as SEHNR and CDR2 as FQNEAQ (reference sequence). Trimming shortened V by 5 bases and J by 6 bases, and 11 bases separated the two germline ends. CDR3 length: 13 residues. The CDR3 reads CASSHPGSNEQFF. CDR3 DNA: TGTGCCAGCAGCCACCCGGGGAGCAATGAGCAGTTCTTC.

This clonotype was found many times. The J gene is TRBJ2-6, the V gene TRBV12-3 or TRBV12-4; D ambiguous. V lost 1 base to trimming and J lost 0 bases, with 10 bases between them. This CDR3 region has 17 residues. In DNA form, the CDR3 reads TGTGCCAGCAGTTTAGGGTCAGCCCCCTCTGGGGCCAACGTCCTGACTTTC. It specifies CASSLGSAPSGANVLTF.

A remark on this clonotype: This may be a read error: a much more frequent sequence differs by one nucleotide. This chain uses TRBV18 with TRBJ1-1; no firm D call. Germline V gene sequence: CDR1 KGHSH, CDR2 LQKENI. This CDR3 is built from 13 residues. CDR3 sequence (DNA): TGTGCCGGCTCACCACCCGTAGGTACTGAAGCTTTCTTT. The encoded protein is CAGSPPVGTEAFF.

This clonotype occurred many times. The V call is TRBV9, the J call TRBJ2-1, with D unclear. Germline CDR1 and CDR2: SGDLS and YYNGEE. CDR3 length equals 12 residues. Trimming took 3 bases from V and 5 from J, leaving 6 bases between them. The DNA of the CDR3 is TGTGCCAGCAGCGACGACCACAATGAGCAGTTCTTC. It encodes CASSDDHNEQFF. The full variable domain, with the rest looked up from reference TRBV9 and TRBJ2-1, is DSGVTQTPKHLITATGQRVTLRCSPRSGDLSVYWYQQSLDQGLQFLIQYYNGEERAKGNILERFSAQQFPDLHSELNLSSLELGDSALYFCASSDDHNEQFFGPGTRLTVL.

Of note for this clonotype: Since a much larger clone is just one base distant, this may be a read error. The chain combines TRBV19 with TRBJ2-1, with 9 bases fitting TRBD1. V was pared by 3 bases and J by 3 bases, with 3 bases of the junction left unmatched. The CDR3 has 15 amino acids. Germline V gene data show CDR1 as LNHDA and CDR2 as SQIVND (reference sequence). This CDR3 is CASSIDRGFYNEQFF. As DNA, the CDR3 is TGTGCCAGTAGTATTGACAGGGGGTTCTACAATGAGCAGTTCTTC.

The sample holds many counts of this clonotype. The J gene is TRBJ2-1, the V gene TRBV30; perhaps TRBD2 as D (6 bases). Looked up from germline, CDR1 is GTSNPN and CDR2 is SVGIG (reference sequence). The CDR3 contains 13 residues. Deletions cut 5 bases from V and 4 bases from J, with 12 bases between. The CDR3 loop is CAWYGTPYNEQFF. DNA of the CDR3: TGTGCCTGGTACGGGACTCCATACAATGAGCAGTTCTTC.

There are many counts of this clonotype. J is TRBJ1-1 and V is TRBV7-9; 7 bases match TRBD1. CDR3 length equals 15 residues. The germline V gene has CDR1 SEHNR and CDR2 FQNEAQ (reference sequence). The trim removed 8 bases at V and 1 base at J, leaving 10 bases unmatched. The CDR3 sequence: CASSDPRTGNTEAFF. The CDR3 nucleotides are TGTGCCAGCTCAGATCCCCGGACAGGGAACACTGAAGCTTTCTTT.

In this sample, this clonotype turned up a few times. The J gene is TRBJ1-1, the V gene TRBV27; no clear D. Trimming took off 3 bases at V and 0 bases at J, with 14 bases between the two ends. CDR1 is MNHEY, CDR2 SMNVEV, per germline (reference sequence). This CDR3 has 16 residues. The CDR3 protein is CASSFSLSLMNTEAFF. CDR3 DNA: TGTGCCAGCAGTTTTTCCCTCTCCCTGATGAACACTGAAGCTTTCTTT.

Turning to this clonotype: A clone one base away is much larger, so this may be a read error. CDR3 DNA sequence: TGCGCCAGCAGCCGAGATATACAATCGGAGGGCTCTGGAAACACCATATATTTT. Protein sequence: CASSRDIQSEGSGNTIYF. The chain recombines TRBV4-3 with TRBJ1-3; D remains unclear. The CDR3 covers 18 residues. Trimming removed 4 bases from V and 0 bases from J, with 19 bases in between. Germline V gives CDR1 LGHNA, CDR2 YSLEER.

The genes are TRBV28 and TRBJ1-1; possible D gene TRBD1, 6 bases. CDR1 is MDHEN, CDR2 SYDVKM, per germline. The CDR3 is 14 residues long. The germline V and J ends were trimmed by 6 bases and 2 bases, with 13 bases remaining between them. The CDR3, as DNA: TGTGCCAGCAGATGGACGGACAGCAACACTGAAGCTTTCTTT. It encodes CASRWTDSNTEAFF.